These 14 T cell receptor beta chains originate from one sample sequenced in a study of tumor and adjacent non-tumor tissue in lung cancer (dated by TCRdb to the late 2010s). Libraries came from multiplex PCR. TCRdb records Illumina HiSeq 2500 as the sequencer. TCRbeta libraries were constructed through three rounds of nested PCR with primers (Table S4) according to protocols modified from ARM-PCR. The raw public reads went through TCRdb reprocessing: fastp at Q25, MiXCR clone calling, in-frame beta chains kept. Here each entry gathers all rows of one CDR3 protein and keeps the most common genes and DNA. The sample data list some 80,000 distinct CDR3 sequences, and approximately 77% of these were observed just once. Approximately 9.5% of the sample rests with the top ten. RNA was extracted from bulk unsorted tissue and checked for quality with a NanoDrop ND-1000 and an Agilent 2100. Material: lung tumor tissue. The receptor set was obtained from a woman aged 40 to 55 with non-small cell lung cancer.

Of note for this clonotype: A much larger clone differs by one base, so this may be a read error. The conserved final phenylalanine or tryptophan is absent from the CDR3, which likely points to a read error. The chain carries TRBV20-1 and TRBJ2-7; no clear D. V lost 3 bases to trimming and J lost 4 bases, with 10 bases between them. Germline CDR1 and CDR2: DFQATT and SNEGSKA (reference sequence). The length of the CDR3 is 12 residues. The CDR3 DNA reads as TGCAGTGCTAGTCTAGGGCCATACGAGCAGTACCTC. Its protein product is CSASLGPYEQYL.

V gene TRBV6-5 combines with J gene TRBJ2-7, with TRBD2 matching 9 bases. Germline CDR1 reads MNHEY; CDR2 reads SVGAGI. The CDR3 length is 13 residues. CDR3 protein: CTSRLAGTYEQYF. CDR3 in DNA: TGTACTAGCAGGCTAGCGGGGACATACGAGCAGTACTTC.

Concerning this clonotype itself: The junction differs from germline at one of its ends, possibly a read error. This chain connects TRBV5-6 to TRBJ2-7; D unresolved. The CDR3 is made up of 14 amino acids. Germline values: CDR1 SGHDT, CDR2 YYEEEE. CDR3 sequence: CTSSLYPFGYELYF. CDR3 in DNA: TGTACCAGCAGCTTGTACCCTTTTGGCTACGAGCTGTACTTC.

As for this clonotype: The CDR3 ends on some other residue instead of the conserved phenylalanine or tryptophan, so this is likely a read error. In DNA, the CDR3 is TGTGCCAGCAGTGAACAGGAAACCTCCTACATTGAGCAGTTCTTA. This gives the protein CASSEQETSYIEQFL. The gene calls are TRBV6-1 and TRBJ2-1; no reliable D call. The CDR3 length is 15 residues. CDR1 is MNHNS, CDR2 SASEGT, per germline.

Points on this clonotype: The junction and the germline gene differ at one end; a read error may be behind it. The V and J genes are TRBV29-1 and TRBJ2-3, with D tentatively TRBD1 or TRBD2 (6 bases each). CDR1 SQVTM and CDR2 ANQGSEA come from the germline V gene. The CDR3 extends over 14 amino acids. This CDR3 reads CSGRGLGGQDAQYF. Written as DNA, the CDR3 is TGTAGCGGCCGAGGTCTGGGGGGCCAAGATGCGCAGTATTTT.

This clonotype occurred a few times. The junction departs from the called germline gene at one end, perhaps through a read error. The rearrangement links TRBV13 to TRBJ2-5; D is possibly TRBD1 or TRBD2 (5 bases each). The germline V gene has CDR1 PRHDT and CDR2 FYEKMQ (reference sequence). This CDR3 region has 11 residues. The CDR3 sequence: CASSLGESQYF. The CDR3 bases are TGTGCCAGCAGCTTGGGGGAGAGCCAGTACTTC.

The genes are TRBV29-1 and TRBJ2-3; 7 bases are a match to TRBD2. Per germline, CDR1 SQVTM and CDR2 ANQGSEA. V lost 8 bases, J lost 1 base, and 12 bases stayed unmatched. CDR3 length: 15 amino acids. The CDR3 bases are TGCAGCCCATTTCTCCGGGGGAGGGGCACAGATACGCAGTATTTT. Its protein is CSPFLRGRGTDTQYF.

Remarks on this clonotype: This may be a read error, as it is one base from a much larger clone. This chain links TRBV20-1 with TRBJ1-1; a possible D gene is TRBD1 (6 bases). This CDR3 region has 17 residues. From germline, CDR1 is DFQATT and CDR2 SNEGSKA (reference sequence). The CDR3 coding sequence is TGCAGTGTTAGAGATCAGCAGGACAGCACCCTGAACACTGAAGCTTTCTTT. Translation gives CSVRDQQDSTLNTEAFF.

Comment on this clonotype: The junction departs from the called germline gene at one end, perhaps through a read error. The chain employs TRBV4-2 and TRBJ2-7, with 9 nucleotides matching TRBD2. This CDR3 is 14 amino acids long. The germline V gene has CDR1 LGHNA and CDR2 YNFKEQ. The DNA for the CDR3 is TGTGCGAGCAGCGGGGGGACAGCCAGGGACGAGCAGTACTTC. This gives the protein CASSGGTARDEQYF.

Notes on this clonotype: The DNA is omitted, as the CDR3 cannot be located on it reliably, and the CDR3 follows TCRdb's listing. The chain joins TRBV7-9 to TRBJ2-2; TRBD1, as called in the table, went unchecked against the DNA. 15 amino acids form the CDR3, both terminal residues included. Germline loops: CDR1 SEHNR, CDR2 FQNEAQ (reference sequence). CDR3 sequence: CAIPWGEGNTGEMFF.

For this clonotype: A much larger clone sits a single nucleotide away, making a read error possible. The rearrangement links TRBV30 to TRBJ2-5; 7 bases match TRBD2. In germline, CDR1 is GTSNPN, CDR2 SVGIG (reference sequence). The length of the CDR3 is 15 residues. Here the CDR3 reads CSWSLSGRARETQYF. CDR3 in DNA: TGTTCCTGGAGTTTATCGGGGAGGGCCCGTGAGACCCAGTACTTC.

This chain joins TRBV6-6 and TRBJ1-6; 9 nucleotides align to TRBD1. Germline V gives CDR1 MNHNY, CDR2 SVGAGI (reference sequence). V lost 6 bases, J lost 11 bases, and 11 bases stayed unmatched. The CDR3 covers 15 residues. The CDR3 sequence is CASSYRDRAYPPLHF. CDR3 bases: TGTGCCAGCAGCTATAGGGACAGGGCCTATCCACCCCTCCACTTT.

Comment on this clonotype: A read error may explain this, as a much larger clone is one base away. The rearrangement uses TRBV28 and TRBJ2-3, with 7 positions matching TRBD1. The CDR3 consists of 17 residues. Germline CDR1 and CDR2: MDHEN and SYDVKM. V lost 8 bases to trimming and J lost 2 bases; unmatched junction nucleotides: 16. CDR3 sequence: CASRPRGLPPHTDTQYF. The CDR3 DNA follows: TGTGCCAGCCGTCCGAGGGGGCTCCCCCCTCACACAGATACGCAGTATTTT.

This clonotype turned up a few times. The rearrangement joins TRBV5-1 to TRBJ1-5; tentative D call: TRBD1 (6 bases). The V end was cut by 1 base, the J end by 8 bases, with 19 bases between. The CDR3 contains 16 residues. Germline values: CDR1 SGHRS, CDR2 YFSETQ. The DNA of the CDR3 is TGCGCCAGCAGCTTGCCGGGGGGCGGCAAAGGGGAGCCCCAGCATTTT. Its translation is CASSLPGGGKGEPQHF.